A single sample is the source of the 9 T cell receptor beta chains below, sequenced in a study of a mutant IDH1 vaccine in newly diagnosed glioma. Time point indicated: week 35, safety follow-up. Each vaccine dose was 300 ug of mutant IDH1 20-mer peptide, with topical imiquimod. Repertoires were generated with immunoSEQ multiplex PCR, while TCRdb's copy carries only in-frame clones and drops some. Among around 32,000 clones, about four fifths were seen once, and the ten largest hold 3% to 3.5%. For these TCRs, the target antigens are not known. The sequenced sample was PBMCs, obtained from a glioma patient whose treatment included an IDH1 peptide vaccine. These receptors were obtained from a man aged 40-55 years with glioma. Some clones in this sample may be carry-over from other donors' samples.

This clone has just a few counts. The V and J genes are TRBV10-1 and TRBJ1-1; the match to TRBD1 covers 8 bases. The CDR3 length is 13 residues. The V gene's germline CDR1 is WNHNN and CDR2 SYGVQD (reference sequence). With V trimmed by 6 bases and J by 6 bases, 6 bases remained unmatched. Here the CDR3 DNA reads TGCGCCAGCAGCCAGGGGGCCGTCGCTGAAGCTTTCTTT. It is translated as CASSQGAVAEAFF.

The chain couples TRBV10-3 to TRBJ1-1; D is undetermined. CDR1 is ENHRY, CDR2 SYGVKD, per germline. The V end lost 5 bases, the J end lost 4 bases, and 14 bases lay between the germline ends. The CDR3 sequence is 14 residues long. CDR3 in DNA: TGTGCCATCAGTCCGGACGTCCAAACCACTGAAGCTTTCTTT. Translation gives CAISPDVQTTEAFF.

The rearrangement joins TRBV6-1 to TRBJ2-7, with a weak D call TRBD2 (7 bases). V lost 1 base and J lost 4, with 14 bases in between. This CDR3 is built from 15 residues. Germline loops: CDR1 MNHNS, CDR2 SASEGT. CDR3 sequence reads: CASSEGGGGFYEQYF. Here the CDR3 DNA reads TGTGCCAGCAGTGAAGGGGGCGGGGGCTTTTACGAGCAGTACTTC.

DNA of the CDR3: TGCAGTGCTGTTACTAGTCCTACGCAGTATTTT. It yields the protein CSAVTSPTQYF. The rearrangement joins TRBV20-1 to TRBJ2-3, with D perhaps matching TRBD2 (5 bases). The germline V gene has CDR1 DFQATT and CDR2 SNEGSKA (reference sequence). V shed 5 bases and J shed 8 bases, with 11 bases lying between them. CDR3 length: 11 residues.

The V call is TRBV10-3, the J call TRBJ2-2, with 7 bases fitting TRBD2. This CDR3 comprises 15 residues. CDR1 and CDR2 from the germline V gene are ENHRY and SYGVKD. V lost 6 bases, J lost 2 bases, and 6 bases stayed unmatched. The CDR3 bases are TGTGCCATCAGCCCCGGGACTACCAACACCGGGGAGCTGTTTTTT. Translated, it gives CAISPGTTNTGELFF.

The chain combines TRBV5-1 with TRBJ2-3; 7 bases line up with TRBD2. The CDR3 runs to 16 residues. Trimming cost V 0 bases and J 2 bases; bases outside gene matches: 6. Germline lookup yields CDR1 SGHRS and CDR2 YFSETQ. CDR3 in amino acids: CASSLGGGGNTDTQYF. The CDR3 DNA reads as TGCGCCAGCAGCTTGGGTGGCGGGGGTAACACAGATACGCAGTATTTT.

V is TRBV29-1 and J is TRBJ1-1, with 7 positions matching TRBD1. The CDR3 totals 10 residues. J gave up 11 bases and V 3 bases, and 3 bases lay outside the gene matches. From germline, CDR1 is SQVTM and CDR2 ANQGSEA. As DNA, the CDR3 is TGCAGCGTTGACAGGGGGGGGGCTTTCTTT. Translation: CSVDRGGAFF.

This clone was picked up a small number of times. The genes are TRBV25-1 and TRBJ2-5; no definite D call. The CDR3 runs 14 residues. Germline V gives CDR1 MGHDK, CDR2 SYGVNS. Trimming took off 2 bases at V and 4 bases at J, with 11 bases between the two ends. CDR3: CASSEAGARETQYF. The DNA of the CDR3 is TGTGCCAGCAGTGAAGCCGGAGCCCGAGAGACCCAGTACTTC.

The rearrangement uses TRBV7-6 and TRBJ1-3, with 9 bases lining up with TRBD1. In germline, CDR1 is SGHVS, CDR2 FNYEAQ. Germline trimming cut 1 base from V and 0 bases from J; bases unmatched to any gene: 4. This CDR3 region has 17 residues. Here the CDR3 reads CASSLVPDRGSGNTIYF. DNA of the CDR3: TGTGCCAGCAGCTTAGTCCCGGACAGGGGCTCTGGAAACACCATATATTTT.